Described below is a single T cell receptor beta chain sequence and its context. In the authors' workflow: Estimated nucleated cell counts came from reference gene primer amplification. The assay was immunoSEQ multiplex PCR, and TCRdb's table has in-frame clones only and misses some. The DNA gave D and trimming, while V, J and clone size come from that table. Among about 64,000 clones listed, about nine tenths were seen once. The data stem from a study of blood T cell repertoires in COVID-19. Study-level background: Samples taken during acute and convalescent COVID-19 were collected in the United States, Italy and Spain.

A Seattle source enrolled patients during active infection and followed them longitudinally. The receptor was isolated from a woman in her sixties or seventies with COVID-19, enrolled during active disease. Sequencing used peripheral blood.

CDR3 residues: CASSLGQDQPQHF. In nucleotides, the CDR3 is TGTGCCAGCAGCTTAGGGCAAGATCAGCCCCAGCATTTT. This rearrangement joins TRBV7-8 to TRBJ1-5, with D uncertain. The germline V and J ends were trimmed by 1 base and 5 bases, with 6 bases remaining between them. The V gene's germline CDR1 is SGHVS and CDR2 FQNEAQ. This CDR3 is 13 amino acids long.